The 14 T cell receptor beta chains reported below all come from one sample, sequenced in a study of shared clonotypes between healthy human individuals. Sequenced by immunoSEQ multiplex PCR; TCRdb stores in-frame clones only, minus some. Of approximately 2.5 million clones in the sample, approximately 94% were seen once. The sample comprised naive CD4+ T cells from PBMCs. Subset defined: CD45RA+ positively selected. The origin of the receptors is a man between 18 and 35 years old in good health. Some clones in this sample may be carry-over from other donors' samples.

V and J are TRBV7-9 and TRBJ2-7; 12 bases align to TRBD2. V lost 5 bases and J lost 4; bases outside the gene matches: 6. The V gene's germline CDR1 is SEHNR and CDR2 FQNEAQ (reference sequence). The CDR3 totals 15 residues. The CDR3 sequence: CASSIGTSGFYEQYF. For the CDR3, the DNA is TGTGCCAGCAGCATAGGGACTAGCGGGTTTTACGAGCAGTACTTC.

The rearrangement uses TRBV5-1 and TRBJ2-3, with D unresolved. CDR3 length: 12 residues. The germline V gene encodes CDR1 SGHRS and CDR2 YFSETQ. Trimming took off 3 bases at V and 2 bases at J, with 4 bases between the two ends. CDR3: CASSSHTDTQYF. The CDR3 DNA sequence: TGCGCCAGCAGCTCCCACACAGATACGCAGTATTTT.

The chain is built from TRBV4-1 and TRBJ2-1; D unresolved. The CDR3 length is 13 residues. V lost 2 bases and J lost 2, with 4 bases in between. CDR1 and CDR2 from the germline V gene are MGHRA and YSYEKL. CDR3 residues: CASSQQAYNEQFF. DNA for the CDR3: TGCGCCAGCAGCCAACAGGCCTACAATGAGCAGTTCTTC.

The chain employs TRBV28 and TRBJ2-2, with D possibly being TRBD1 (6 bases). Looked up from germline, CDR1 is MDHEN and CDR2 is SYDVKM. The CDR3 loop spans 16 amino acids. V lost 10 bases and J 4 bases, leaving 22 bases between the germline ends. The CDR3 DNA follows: TGTGCCACCACTAACAGGGCCCAACGGGGCACCGGGGAGCTGTTTTTT. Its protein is CATTNRAQRGTGELFF.

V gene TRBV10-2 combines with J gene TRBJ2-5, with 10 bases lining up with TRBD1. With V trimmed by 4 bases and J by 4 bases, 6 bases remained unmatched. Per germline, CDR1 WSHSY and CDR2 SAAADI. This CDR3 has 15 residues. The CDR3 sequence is CASSGDRGKLETQYF. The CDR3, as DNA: TGCGCCAGCAGTGGGGACAGGGGAAAGTTAGAGACCCAGTACTTC.

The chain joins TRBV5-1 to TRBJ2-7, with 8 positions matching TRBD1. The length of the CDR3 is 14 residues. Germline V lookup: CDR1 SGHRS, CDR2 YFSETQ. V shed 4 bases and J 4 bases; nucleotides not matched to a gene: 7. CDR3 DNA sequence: TGCGCCAGCAGCACCCGGACAGGGATGTACGAGCAGTACTTC. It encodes CASSTRTGMYEQYF.

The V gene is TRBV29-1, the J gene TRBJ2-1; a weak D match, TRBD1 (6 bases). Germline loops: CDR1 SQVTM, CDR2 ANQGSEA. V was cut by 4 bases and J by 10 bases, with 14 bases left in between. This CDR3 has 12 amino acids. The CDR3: CSVVGGVIEQFF. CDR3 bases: TGCAGCGTTGTAGGGGGAGTAATCGAGCAGTTCTTC.

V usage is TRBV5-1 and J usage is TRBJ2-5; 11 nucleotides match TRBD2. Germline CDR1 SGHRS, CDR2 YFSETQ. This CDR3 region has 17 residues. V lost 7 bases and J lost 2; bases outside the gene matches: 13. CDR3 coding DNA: TGCGCCAGCCGCGGACTAGCGGGCCAAGGAGGTCAAGAGACCCAGTACTTC. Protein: CASRGLAGQGGQETQYF.

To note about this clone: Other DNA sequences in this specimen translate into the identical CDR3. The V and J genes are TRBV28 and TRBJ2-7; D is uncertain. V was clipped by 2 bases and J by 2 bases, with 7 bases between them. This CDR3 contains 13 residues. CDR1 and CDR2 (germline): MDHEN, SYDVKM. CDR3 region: CASSLAPTYEQYF. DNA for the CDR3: TGTGCCAGCAGTTTAGCCCCAACCTACGAGCAGTACTTC.

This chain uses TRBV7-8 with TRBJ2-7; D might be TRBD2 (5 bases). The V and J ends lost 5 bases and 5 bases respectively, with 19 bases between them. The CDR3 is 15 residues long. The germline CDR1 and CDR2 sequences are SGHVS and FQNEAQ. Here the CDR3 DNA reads TGTGCCAGCAGCGATCAGCCGCGGGTCCCCAACGAGCAGTACTTC. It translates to CASSDQPRVPNEQYF.

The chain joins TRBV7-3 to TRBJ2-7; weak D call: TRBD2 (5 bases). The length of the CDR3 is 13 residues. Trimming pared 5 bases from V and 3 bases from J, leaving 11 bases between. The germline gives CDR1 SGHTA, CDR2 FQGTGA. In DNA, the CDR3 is TGTGCCAGCAGCCTTAATAGCGACTACGAGCAGTACTTC. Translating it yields CASSLNSDYEQYF.

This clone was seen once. For the CDR3, the DNA is TGTGCCAGCATTCCGAGGACTGGAAACACCATATATTTT. Amino acid sequence: CASIPRTGNTIYF. The rearrangement uses TRBV2 and TRBJ1-3; D is unclear. The CDR3 has 13 residues. Looked up from germline, CDR1 is SNHLY and CDR2 is FYNNEI. V dropped 7 bases and J dropped 2 bases, with 9 bases sitting between them.

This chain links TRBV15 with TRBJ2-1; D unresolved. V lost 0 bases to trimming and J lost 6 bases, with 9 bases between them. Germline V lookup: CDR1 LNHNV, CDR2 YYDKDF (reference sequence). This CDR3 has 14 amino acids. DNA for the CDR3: TGTGCCACCAGCAGAGATCGTGAGATCAATGAGCAGTTCTTC. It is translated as CATSRDREINEQFF.

This CDR3 reads CASRLPGTSGTGDTQYF. CDR3 nucleotides: TGCGCCAGCAGGCTCCCCGGGACTAGCGGGACGGGAGATACGCAGTATTTT. V gene TRBV10-2 combines with J gene TRBJ2-3, with 13 positions matching TRBD2. V lost 6 bases, J lost 5 bases, and 11 bases stayed unmatched. Germline-derived CDR1 and CDR2 are WSHSY and SAAADI. The CDR3 length is 17 residues.